Listed below are T cell receptor beta chains from one sample, sequenced in a study of Graves' ophthalmopathy and Graves' hyperthyroidism. MiXCR, applied by TCRdb to the multiplex PCR reads, yields one record per CDR3 protein. The sample gives about 400,000 distinct CDR3 sequences, 15% to 20% of which show up once; approximately 1.4% is in the top ten. The sequencing input was peripheral blood. These receptors originate from a woman under 30 with Graves' ophthalmopathy. CDR3s include the opening cysteine and the closing phenylalanine or tryptophan. The D gene is left open where the match is weak. Clone size is shown for a subset of rows, as once, few, many or a class of expanded clone.

j_gene,abundance,v_gene,d_gene,CDR3nt,CDR3aa
TRBJ2-2,many,TRBV4-2,.,TGTGCCAGCAGCCAAGGAGGGGAGGTGAACACCGGGGAGCTGTTTTTT,CASSQGGEVNTGELFF
TRBJ1-6,many,TRBV7-2,.,TGTGCCAGCACCCTATTAACAGGGAGCTCACCCCTCCACTTT,CASTLLTGSSPLHF
TRBJ1-2,many,TRBV28,.,TGTGCCAGCAGTTGGACTGCAGGGCCTGGGGGCTATGGCTACACCTTC,CASSWTAGPGGYGYTF
TRBJ1-1,.,TRBV11-2,.,TGTGCCAGCAGCGGACGGACAGTTACGCGATCCACTGAAGCTTTCTTT,CASSGRTVTRSTEAFF
TRBJ2-2,many,TRBV6-1,.,TGTGCCAGCAGTGAAATCGTTTCGGGGCCCGTTAACACCGGGGAGCTGTTTTTT,CASSEIVSGPVNTGELFF
TRBJ2-4,many,TRBV4-1,TRBD1,TGCGCCAGCAGCCAAGATAAGCGACAGGGTCTAGCCAAAAACATTCAGTACTTC,CASSQDKRQGLAKNIQYF
TRBJ2-7,.,TRBV20-1,TRBD2,TGCAGTGCTGGAAATCCTAGCGGGAGATCCTACGAGCAGTACTTC,CSAGNPSGRSYEQYF
TRBJ1-1,many,TRBV12-3/TRBV12-4,.,TGTGCCAGCAGTTTAGAAGGTGGTTCTGAAGCTTTCTTT,CASSLEGGSEAFF
TRBJ1-5,large,TRBV20-1,.,TGCAGTGCTAGTTCCCCGGTACTGCATAGCAATCAGCCCCAGCATTTT,CSASSPVLHSNQPQHF
TRBJ2-7,many,TRBV10-3,.,TGTGCCATCAGCAGGGACGAGTACTACGAGCAGTACTTC,CAISRDEYYEQYF
TRBJ1-3,many,TRBV18,TRBD1,TGTGCCAGCTCGCCAGGGACAGGGGAAAACACCATATATTTT,CASSPGTGENTIYF
TRBJ1-2,few,TRBV10-3,TRBD1,TGTGCCACGACGACCGGGACAGGGGGCGCTTATGGCTACACCTTC,CATTTGTGGAYGYTF
TRBJ2-7,many,TRBV6-1,.,TGTGCCAGCACCCCCCGGGGTAGCGGCTACGAGCAGTACTTC,CASTPRGSGYEQYF
TRBJ2-5,.,TRBV2,TRBD2,TGTGCCAGCAGTGAAGATAGCGGGAGATCTGAGACCCAGTACTTC,CASSEDSGRSETQYF
TRBJ1-1,many,TRBV12-3/TRBV12-4,TRBD1,TGTGCCAGCAGCCGATTAGGGGGCCTTAACACTGAAGCTTTCTTT,CASSRLGGLNTEAFF
TRBJ1-6,many,TRBV4-3,.,TGCGCCAGCAGCCAAGATATCCTTGCGGGGGCGAATTCACCCCTCCACTTT,CASSQDILAGANSPLHF